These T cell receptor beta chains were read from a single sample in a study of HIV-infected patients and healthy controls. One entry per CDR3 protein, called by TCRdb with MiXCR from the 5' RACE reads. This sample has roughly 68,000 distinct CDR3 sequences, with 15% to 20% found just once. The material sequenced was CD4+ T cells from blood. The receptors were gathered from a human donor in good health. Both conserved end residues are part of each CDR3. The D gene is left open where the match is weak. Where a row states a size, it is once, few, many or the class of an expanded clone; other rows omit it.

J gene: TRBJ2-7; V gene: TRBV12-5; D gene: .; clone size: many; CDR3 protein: CASGRDWYEQYF; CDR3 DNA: TGTGCTAGTGGCCGGGACTGGTACGAGCAGTACTTC
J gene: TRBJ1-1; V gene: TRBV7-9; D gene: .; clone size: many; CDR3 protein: CASSLQGEAFF; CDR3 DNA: TGTGCCAGCAGCCTACAGGGTGAAGCTTTCTTT
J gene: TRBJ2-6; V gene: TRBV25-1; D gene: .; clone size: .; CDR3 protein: CASGERGSGANVLTF; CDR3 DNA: TGTGCCAGCGGTGAACGGGGGTCTGGGGCCAACGTCCTGACTTTC
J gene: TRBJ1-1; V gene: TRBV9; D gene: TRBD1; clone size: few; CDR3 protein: CASSGGQVMNTEAFF; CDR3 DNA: TGTGCCAGCAGCGGAGGACAGGTAATGAACACTGAAGCTTTCTTT
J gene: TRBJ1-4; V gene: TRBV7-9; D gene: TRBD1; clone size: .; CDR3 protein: CASNGDSRIEKLFF; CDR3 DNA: TGTGCCAGCAATGGGGACAGCCGGATTGAAAAACTGTTTTTT
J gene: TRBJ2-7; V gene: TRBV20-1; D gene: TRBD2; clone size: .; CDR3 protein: CSARLFSAGVYEQYF; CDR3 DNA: TGCAGCGCGCGGCTCTTTTCAGCGGGAGTCTACGAGCAGTACTTC
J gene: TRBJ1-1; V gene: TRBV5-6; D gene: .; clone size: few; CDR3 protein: CASSLRSGGGTFF; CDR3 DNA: TGTGCCAGCAGCTTGAGGAGCGGGGGAGGAACTTTCTTT
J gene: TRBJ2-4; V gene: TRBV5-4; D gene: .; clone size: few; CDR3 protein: CASSLRRANPNIQYF; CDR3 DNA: TGTGCCAGCAGCCTACGGAGGGCCAATCCAAACATTCAGTACTTC
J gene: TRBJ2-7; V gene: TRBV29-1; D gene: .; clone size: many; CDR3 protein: CSVDDTRGNEQYF; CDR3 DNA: TGCAGCGTCGACGACACCCGGGGGAACGAGCAGTACTTC
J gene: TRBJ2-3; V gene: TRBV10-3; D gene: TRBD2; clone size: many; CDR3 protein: CAISEGLAGDTQYF; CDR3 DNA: TGTGCCATCAGTGAGGGACTAGCGGGGGATACGCAGTATTTT
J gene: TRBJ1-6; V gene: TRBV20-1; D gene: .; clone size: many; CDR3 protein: CSASRGGGFSYNSPLHF; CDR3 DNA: TGCAGTGCTAGTAGGGGTGGCGGTTTCTCCTATAATTCACCCCTCCACTTT
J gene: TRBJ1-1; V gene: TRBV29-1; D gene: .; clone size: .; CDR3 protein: CSVGERGGVNTEAFF; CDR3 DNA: TGCAGCGTTGGCGAAAGAGGGGGGGTCAACACTGAAGCTTTCTTT
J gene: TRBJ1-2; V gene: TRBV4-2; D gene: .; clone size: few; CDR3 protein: CASSQELEARYGYTF; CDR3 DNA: TGTGCCAGCAGCCAAGAACTGGAAGCCCGCTATGGCTACACCTTC
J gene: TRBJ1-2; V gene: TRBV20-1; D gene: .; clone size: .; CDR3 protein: CSASWVFGDGYTF; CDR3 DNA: TGCAGTGCTAGCTGGGTATTCGGGGATGGCTACACCTTC
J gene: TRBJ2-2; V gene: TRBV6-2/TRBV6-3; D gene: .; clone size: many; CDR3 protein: CASSWALKRDTGELFF; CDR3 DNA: TGTGCCAGCAGTTGGGCCTTAAAGCGTGACACCGGGGAGCTGTTTTTT
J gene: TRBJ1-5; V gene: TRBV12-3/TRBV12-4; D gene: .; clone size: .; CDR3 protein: CASSLEPLFGQPQHF; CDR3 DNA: TGTGCCAGCAGCCTAGAGCCCCTCTTTGGTCAGCCCCAGCATTTT
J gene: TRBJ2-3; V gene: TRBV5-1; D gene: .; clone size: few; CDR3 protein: CASSPGVVTSTDTQYF; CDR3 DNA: TGCGCCAGCAGCCCTGGTGTAGTAACTAGCACAGATACGCAGTATTTT
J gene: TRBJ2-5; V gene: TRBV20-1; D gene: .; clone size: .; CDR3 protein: CSASEGVKYQETQYF; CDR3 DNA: TGCAGTGCTAGTGAAGGGGTAAAGTACCAAGAGACCCAGTACTTC
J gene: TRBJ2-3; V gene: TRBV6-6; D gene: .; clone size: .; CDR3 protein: CASSSSGMTDTQYF; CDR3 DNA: TGTGCCAGCAGTTCCTCGGGGATGACAGATACGCAGTATTTT
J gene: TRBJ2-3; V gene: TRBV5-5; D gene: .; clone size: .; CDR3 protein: CASSLRPHGDTQYF; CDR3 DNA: TGTGCCAGCAGCTTGCGGCCCCACGGAGATACGCAGTATTTT
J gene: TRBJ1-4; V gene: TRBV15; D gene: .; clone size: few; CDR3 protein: CATGSTNEKLFF; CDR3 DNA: TGTGCCACCGGGTCAACTAATGAAAAACTGTTTTTT
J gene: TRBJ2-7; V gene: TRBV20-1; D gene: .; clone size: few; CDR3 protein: CSAKYERYPYEQYF; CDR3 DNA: TGCAGTGCTAAGTACGAGCGGTACCCCTACGAGCAGTACTTC
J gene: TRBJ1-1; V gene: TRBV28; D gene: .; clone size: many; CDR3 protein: CASSSPGGGATTEAFF; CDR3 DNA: TGTGCCAGCAGTTCCCCGGGTGGGGGGGCAACCACTGAAGCTTTCTTT
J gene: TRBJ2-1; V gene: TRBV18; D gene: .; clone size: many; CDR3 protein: CASSPPLKRDNEQFF; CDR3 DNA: TGTGCCAGCTCACCACCCTTGAAAAGAGACAATGAGCAGTTCTTC
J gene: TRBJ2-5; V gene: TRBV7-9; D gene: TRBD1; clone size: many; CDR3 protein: CASSLFGQGAETQYF; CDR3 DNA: TGTGCCAGCAGCTTATTTGGACAGGGGGCAGAGACCCAGTACTTC
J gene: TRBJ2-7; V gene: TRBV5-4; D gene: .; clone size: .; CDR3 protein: CASSFDTGVPYEQYF; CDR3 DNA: TGTGCCAGCAGCTTTGATACGGGAGTCCCCTACGAGCAGTACTTC